The 18 T cell receptor beta chains below come from one sample, sequenced in a study of shared clonotypes between healthy human individuals. Libraries were prepared by immunoSEQ multiplex PCR; TCRdb keeps only in-frame clonotypes and omits some of them. Of 780,000 or so clones detected, roughly two thirds appear once; the ten largest clones hold under 2%. The sequenced sample was memory CD4+ T cells sorted from blood. The subset: CD45RA-negative fraction. The receptors stem from a woman between 25 and 40 years old in good health.

The chain couples TRBV25-1 to TRBJ1-4; D unclear. Germline V gene data show CDR1 as MGHDK and CDR2 as SYGVNS. The CDR3 extends over 18 amino acids. Trimming removed 6 bases from V and 0 bases from J, with 20 bases in between. CDR3: CASSRSLQSIATNEKLFF. CDR3 DNA sequence: TGTGCCAGCAGCAGAAGCCTACAGAGCATTGCAACTAATGAAAAACTGTTTTTT.

This clone was seen only a few times. The chain carries TRBV25-1 and TRBJ2-1; 7 bases map to TRBD1. Germline V gives CDR1 MGHDK, CDR2 SYGVNS. Trimming removed 10 bases from V and 9 bases from J; junction bases left unmatched: 15. The CDR3 length is 14 residues. The CDR3 protein is CATRTGLTGVEQFF. CDR3 DNA sequence: TGTGCCACACGGACAGGATTAACAGGGGTTGAGCAGTTCTTC.

V gene TRBV10-3 combines with J gene TRBJ1-5, with TRBD1 as a possible D gene (6 bases). CDR3 length: 15 amino acids. CDR1 and CDR2 (germline): ENHRY, SYGVKD. Trimming shortened V by 0 bases and J by 4 bases, and 10 bases separated the two germline ends. This chain's CDR3 is CAISESGQGNQPQHF. The CDR3, as DNA: TGTGCCATCAGTGAGTCGGGGCAGGGGAATCAGCCCCAGCATTTT.

The chain uses TRBV18 and TRBJ1-1, with D possibly TRBD1 on 5 matching bases. V lost 8 bases and J lost 1, with 17 bases in between. The CDR3 runs 15 residues. Germline lookup yields CDR1 KGHSH and CDR2 LQKENI. The CDR3 nucleotides are TGTGCCAGCACCGAACCGGGGGGGTCGAACACTGAAGCTTTCTTT. Amino acid sequence: CASTEPGGSNTEAFF.

The table lists this clone with a few counts. The chain carries TRBV2 and TRBJ1-1, with D unclear. Deletions cut 7 bases from V and 2 bases from J, with 11 bases between. Looked up from germline, CDR1 is SNHLY and CDR2 is FYNNEI. The length of the CDR3 is 13 residues. This CDR3 is CASIKDGNTEAFF. The CDR3 nucleotides are TGTGCCAGCATTAAGGACGGTAACACTGAAGCTTTCTTT.

The chain links TRBV5-6 to TRBJ2-3; D is unclear. Germline V lookup: CDR1 SGHDT, CDR2 YYEEEE. The CDR3 is 13 residues long. V was pared by 2 bases and J by 5 bases, with 9 bases between. The CDR3 loop is CASSLTTVDTQYF. Written as DNA, the CDR3 is TGTGCCAGCAGCTTAACCACTGTAGATACGCAGTATTTT.

In its sample, this clone was seen many times. The V and J genes are TRBV7-2 and TRBJ1-2, with unresolved D. The CDR3 sequence is 15 residues long. Looked up from germline, CDR1 is SGHTA and CDR2 is FQGNSA. With 0 bases removed from V and 4 bases from J, the gap between germline ends came to 12 bases. CDR3 residues: CASSLAVPRSYGYTF. DNA for the CDR3: TGTGCCAGCAGCTTAGCAGTTCCAAGGAGCTATGGCTACACCTTC.

The chain is built from TRBV19 and TRBJ1-5; 9 nucleotides align to TRBD1. The CDR3 consists of 14 residues. J lost 7 bases, V lost 9 bases, and 10 bases had no gene match. From germline, CDR1 is LNHDA and CDR2 SQIVND (reference sequence). The CDR3 reads CASTPTGGGQPQHF. The CDR3 nucleotides read TGTGCCAGCACGCCCACAGGGGGCGGGCAGCCCCAGCATTTT.

The chain joins TRBV5-4 to TRBJ2-3; D remains ambiguous. Trimming left V 0 bases short and J 6 bases short, with 8 bases between. Germline-derived CDR1 and CDR2 are SGHNT and YYREEE (reference sequence). The CDR3 extends over 13 amino acids. CDR3 sequence: CASSLEGRDTQYF. CDR3 bases: TGTGCCAGCAGCTTGGAAGGGCGCGATACGCAGTATTTT.

This chain connects TRBV5-6 to TRBJ1-2; no clear D gene. V was cut by 1 base and J by 8 bases, with 21 bases left in between. The germline V gene encodes CDR1 SGHDT and CDR2 YYEEEE. The CDR3 has 16 residues. This chain's CDR3 is CASSLSPSSTGTGYTF. The CDR3 region has the DNA TGTGCCAGCAGCTTGTCTCCGTCCTCGACCGGTACAGGCTACACCTTC.

The rearrangement links TRBV10-3 to TRBJ1-2, with TRBD1 identical over 8 bases. The CDR3 is made up of 12 amino acids. Trimming took 10 bases from V and 7 from J; bases not matched to a gene: 8. Germline values: CDR1 ENHRY, CDR2 SYGVKD. In nucleotides, the CDR3 is TGTGCCACTGGGACAGGACACGGTGGCTACACCTTC. It translates to CATGTGHGGYTF.

The chain has TRBV10-3 and TRBJ1-5, with a weak D call TRBD1 (6 bases). The CDR3 spans 12 residues. V gave up 6 bases and J gave up 6 bases, with 9 bases separating them. Per germline, CDR1 ENHRY and CDR2 SYGVKD. CDR3 coding DNA: TGTGCCATCAGCGAACAGGGTCAGCCCCAGCATTTT. Translation: CAISEQGQPQHF.

The table lists this clone with a count of one. The CDR3 reads CASSELGREGLRADTQYF. The DNA for the CDR3 is TGTGCCAGCAGTGAGTTAGGGCGGGAGGGCCTCAGGGCAGATACGCAGTATTTT. The V and J genes are TRBV25-1 and TRBJ2-3, with TRBD2 identical over 9 bases. The CDR3 loop spans 18 amino acids. Germline CDR1 reads MGHDK; CDR2 reads SYGVNS. With V trimmed by 3 bases and J by 4 bases, 14 bases remained unmatched.

This sequence joins TRBV14 and TRBJ2-5, with a tentative D call TRBD2 (5 bases). The length of the CDR3 is 15 residues. Germline CDR1 SGHDN, CDR2 FVKESK. Trimming stripped 4 bases from V and 4 bases from J, with 16 bases between. DNA of the CDR3: TGTGCCAGCAGCCCCGGAGAACTAGTAGGAGAGACCCAGTACTTC. It specifies CASSPGELVGETQYF.

V and J are TRBV7-3 and TRBJ2-2, with D perhaps assigned TRBD1 or TRBD2 (5 bases each). V was cut by 4 bases and J by 1 base, with 10 bases left in between. The CDR3 spans 15 residues. Germline lookup yields CDR1 SGHTA and CDR2 FQGTGA. This CDR3 reads CASSWGGQNTGELFF. In DNA form, the CDR3 reads TGTGCCAGCAGCTGGGGCGGGCAGAACACCGGGGAGCTGTTTTTT.

This clone was picked up one time. This sequence joins TRBV18 and TRBJ1-2; 9 bases fit TRBD1. This CDR3 is 15 amino acids long. Germline CDR1 KGHSH, CDR2 LQKENI. The ends lost 0 bases at V and 6 bases at J; junction bases unmatched: 5. CDR3: CASSPPGTGFNGYTF. The CDR3, as DNA: TGTGCCAGCTCACCACCCGGGACAGGGTTCAATGGCTACACCTTC.

This clone was observed many times. Other DNA sequences in this specimen translate into the identical CDR3. The V gene is TRBV5-1, the J gene TRBJ2-7; 11 bases are shared with TRBD2. After removal of 4 bases from V and 0 bases from J, the junction contained 6 bases not matched to a gene. Germline CDR1 SGHRS, CDR2 YFSETQ. The CDR3 loop spans 16 amino acids. The CDR3 bases are TGCGCCAGCAGCCGAACCGGGACTAGCGGCTCCTACGAGCAGTACTTC. Amino acids: CASSRTGTSGSYEQYF.

This clone was picked up one time. The chain is built from TRBV5-1 and TRBJ2-3, with D tentatively TRBD1 (7 bases). The CDR3 has 15 residues. With 4 bases removed from V and 0 bases from J, the gap between germline ends came to 12 bases. The V gene's germline CDR1 is SGHRS and CDR2 YFSETQ. CDR3 protein: CASSGGTASTDTQYF. The CDR3 nucleotides are TGCGCCAGCAGCGGGGGGACAGCTAGCACAGATACGCAGTATTTT. Drawing the rest from reference TRBV5-1 and TRBJ2-3, the complete variable domain is KAGVTQTPRYLIKTRGQQVTLSCSPISGHRSVSWYQQTPGQGLQFLFEYFSETQRNKGNFPGRFSGRQFSNSRSEMNVSTLELGDSALYLCASSGGTASTDTQYFGPGTRLTVL.